Each of the 12 T cell receptor beta chains below was sequenced from the same sample in a study of radiotherapy plus CTLA-4 blockade in lung cancer. Using immunoSEQ multiplex PCR, the repertoire was profiled, and TCRdb retains in-frame clones only, with some absent. The repertoire consists of around 120,000 clones, with roughly 80% occurring once and the leading ten covering 5.2%. The sample consisted of peripheral blood, taken from a patient treated with radiotherapy plus ipilimumab. Source of these receptors: a human donor with non-small cell lung cancer who had a partial response to radiotherapy plus ipilimumab.

The V call is TRBV7-3, the J call TRBJ2-1; 8 nucleotides line up with TRBD2. The CDR3 covers 19 residues. V shed 2 bases and J 0 bases; nucleotides not matched to a gene: 12. CDR1 SGHTA and CDR2 FQGTGA come from the germline V gene. The CDR3 protein is CASSLLPSGRTSSYNEQFF. For the CDR3, the DNA is TGTGCCAGCAGCTTATTGCCTAGCGGGCGTACAAGCTCCTACAATGAGCAGTTCTTC. Combining the CDR3 with reference TRBV7-3 and TRBJ2-1 gives the whole variable domain GAGVSQTPSNKVTEKGKYVELRCDPISGHTALYWYRQSLGQGPEFLIYFQGTGAADDSGLPNDRFFAVRPEGSVSTLKIQRTERGDSAVYLCASSLLPSGRTSSYNEQFFGPGTRLTVL.

V is TRBV28 and J is TRBJ2-7; 10 bases fit TRBD1. Per germline, CDR1 MDHEN and CDR2 SYDVKM. CDR3 length: 17 amino acids. V lost 5 bases and J lost 2; bases outside the gene matches: 12. CDR3 coding DNA: TGTGCCAGCAGTCGCCGCGCAGCTGGGACAGGGGCCTACGAGCAGTACTTC. It yields the protein CASSRRAAGTGAYEQYF.

The J gene is TRBJ2-4, the V gene TRBV18; no reliable D call. Germline V gene sequence: CDR1 KGHSH, CDR2 LQKENI. Trimming took 3 bases from V and 0 from J, leaving 12 bases between them. The CDR3 extends over 16 amino acids. The CDR3 here is CASSPPSSLAKNIQYF. Here the CDR3 DNA reads TGTGCCAGCTCACCTCCCTCGTCTTTAGCCAAAAACATTCAGTACTTC.

This clone has just a few counts. V and J are TRBV12-2 and TRBJ2-3; the table's D call, TRBD2, has no DNA check behind it. TRBV12-2 is listed as a pseudogene. This CDR3 is 17 amino acids long. This chain's CDR3 is CASRLSWSGRGTDTQYF. The CDR3 coding sequence is TGTGCAAGTCGCTTATCATGGAGCGGGAGGGGTACAGATACGCAGTATTTT.

The rearrangement joins TRBV5-1 to TRBJ2-6; D unresolved. Germline lookup yields CDR1 SGHRS and CDR2 YFSETQ. The length of the CDR3 is 15 residues. V was shortened by 6 bases and J by 0 bases, with 10 bases between the two germline ends. The CDR3 is CASKAVYSGANVLTF. The CDR3 bases are TGCGCCAGCAAGGCGGTCTACTCTGGGGCCAACGTCCTGACTTTC. The full variable domain, its missing parts supplied by reference TRBV5-1 and TRBJ2-6, is KAGVTQTPRYLIKTRGQQVTLSCSPISGHRSVSWYQQTPGQGLQFLFEYFSETQRNKGNFPGRFSGRQFSNSRSEMNVSTLELGDSALYLCASKAVYSGANVLTFGAGSRLTVL.

This clone was observed once. The rearrangement uses TRBV6-6 and TRBJ1-1; 11 bases are shared with TRBD1. This CDR3 contains 15 residues. Trimming cost V 11 bases and J 1 base; bases outside gene matches: 9. From germline, CDR1 is MNHNY and CDR2 SVGAGI (reference sequence). CDR3 sequence: CACTGGQGENTEAFF. DNA of the CDR3: TGTGCCTGCACTGGGGGACAGGGGGAGAACACTGAAGCTTTCTTT.

V and J are TRBV10-3 and TRBJ1-4, with 8 bases that match TRBD1. The germline gives CDR1 ENHRY, CDR2 SYGVKD. Unmatched junction bases numbered 4, after V lost 4 bases and J lost 6 bases. The CDR3 has 14 amino acids. The CDR3 loop is CAISGGTGHEKLFF. DNA of the CDR3: TGTGCCATCAGTGGGGGGACAGGTCATGAAAAACTGTTTTTT.

The chain has TRBV11-2 and TRBJ1-2; the match to TRBD1 covers 7 bases. Germline values: CDR1 SGHAT, CDR2 FQNNGV. V was clipped by 5 bases and J by 5 bases; unmatched bases: 5. CDR3 length: 13 residues. The CDR3 nucleotides read TGTGCCAGCAGCCACTCAGGGGGGTATGGCTACACCTTC. Its protein is CASSHSGGYGYTF.

J is TRBJ1-2 and V is TRBV28, with a tentative D call TRBD1 (5 bases). The V end lost 2 bases, the J end lost 8 bases, and 15 bases lay between the germline ends. Germline CDR1 and CDR2: MDHEN and SYDVKM. The CDR3 extends over 14 amino acids. The CDR3 DNA reads TGTGCCAGCAGTTTACCCAGACAGACGGGCGGCTACACCTTC. Protein sequence: CASSLPRQTGGYTF.

CDR3 residues: CASSRLTGDTEAFF. The CDR3 bases are TGCGCCAGCAGCCGGTTGACAGGGGACACTGAAGCTTTCTTT. This sequence joins TRBV4-1 and TRBJ1-1; 8 positions agree with TRBD1. With 4 bases clipped from V and 3 bases from J, the junction kept 4 bases outside the gene matches. The CDR3 covers 14 residues. The V gene's germline CDR1 is MGHRA and CDR2 YSYEKL.

This clone was detected a few times. This chain links TRBV7-8 with TRBJ2-2; 9 bases fit TRBD2. The J segment lost 4 bases and the V segment lost 0 bases, leaving 6 bases of the junction unmatched. The CDR3 contains 17 residues. Germline values: CDR1 SGHVS, CDR2 FQNEAQ. In nucleotides, the CDR3 is TGTGCCAGCAGCTTAGCACGGAGCGGGAGGAGCACCGGGGAGCTGTTTTTT. This sequence encodes CASSLARSGRSTGELFF.

This chain links TRBV2 with TRBJ2-7; TRBD2 agrees at 8 bases. The V gene end was trimmed by 5 bases and the J gene end by 4 bases; junction bases not matched to a gene: 13. The CDR3 loop spans 16 amino acids. In germline, CDR1 is SNHLY, CDR2 FYNNEI. CDR3 sequence (DNA): TGTGCCAGCAGTCCACCAAGTGGACTAGCAGTTTACGAGCAGTACGTC. It translates to CASSPPSGLAVYEQYV.